These 23 T cell receptor beta chains were all obtained from the same sample, sequenced in a study of blood T cells in healthy people across ages. A second PCR, run for roughly 7 to 12 cycles, used a sample-barcoded 5' primer plus a J-beta primer mix. TCRdb analysed the 5' RACE reads with MiXCR anew, one entry per CDR3 protein. The data contain approximately 600,000 distinct CDR3 sequences, around three fifths of them singletons. Sequencing input: blood. Receptor source: a man aged 55 to 70 in good health.

The gene calls are TRBV5-1 and TRBJ2-1, with D perhaps TRBD2 (7 bases). The germline V gene encodes CDR1 SGHRS and CDR2 YFSETQ. V lost 5 bases and J lost 0, with 15 bases in between. The CDR3 sequence is 16 residues long. The DNA for the CDR3 is TGCGCCAGCAGTTGGGGGGGCCAGAGCTCCTACAATGAGCAGTTCTTC. Protein sequence: CASSWGGQSSYNEQFF.

The CDR3 nucleotides read TGCAGTGTCAATAAGCGGGGGGGATACAATGAGCAGTTCTTC. Translation gives CSVNKRGGYNEQFF. The V call is TRBV20-1, the J call TRBJ2-1; 10 nucleotides align to TRBD2. The ends lost 7 bases at V and 4 bases at J; junction bases unmatched: 7. Germline CDR1 DFQATT, CDR2 SNEGSKA (reference sequence). This CDR3 is 14 amino acids long.

This clonotype has only a few counts. The chain links TRBV6-5 to TRBJ2-7; a weak D match, TRBD1 (5 bases). Germline assignment: CDR1 MNHEY and CDR2 SVGAGI. Trimming stripped 5 bases from V and 2 bases from J, with 13 bases between. There are 14 residues in the CDR3. The CDR3 region is CASSRAVGAYEQYF. Written as DNA, the CDR3 is TGTGCCAGCAGTAGGGCGGTAGGGGCCTACGAGCAGTACTTC.

The genes are TRBV7-2 and TRBJ1-5, with TRBD1 as a possible D gene (6 bases). Trimming pared 5 bases from V and 4 bases from J, leaving 15 bases between. The CDR3 covers 15 residues. Germline CDR1 reads SGHTA; CDR2 reads FQGNSA. The CDR3 DNA sequence: TGTGCCAGCAGCCCCTCAGGGGCAACAAATCAGCCCCAGCATTTT. This codes for CASSPSGATNQPQHF.

The chain links TRBV11-3 to TRBJ2-2, with TRBD2 matching 13 bases. Germline V gene lookup returns CDR1 SGHNT and CDR2 YENEEA. V lost 5 bases, J lost 1 base, and 10 bases stayed unmatched. The CDR3 covers 19 residues. The chain's CDR3 is CASSRTTGLAGLNTGELFF. The CDR3 DNA sequence: TGTGCCAGCAGCCGGACTACGGGACTAGCGGGGTTGAACACCGGGGAGCTGTTTTTT.

This chain uses TRBV20-1 with TRBJ2-5; no reliable D call. Deletions cut 0 bases from V and 5 bases from J, with 10 bases between. In germline, CDR1 is DFQATT, CDR2 SNEGSKA (reference sequence). The CDR3 runs 13 residues. CDR3 in amino acids: CSARDPGFETQYF. The CDR3 nucleotides are TGCAGTGCTAGAGACCCTGGATTTGAGACCCAGTACTTC.

The chain links TRBV3-1 to TRBJ2-5, with D possibly matching TRBD1 (6 bases). V was shortened by 6 bases and J by 2 bases, with 10 bases between the two germline ends. The CDR3 has 13 residues. CDR1 and CDR2 from the germline V gene are LGHDT and YNNKEL (reference sequence). The CDR3 DNA follows: TGTGCCAGCAGGAAGGGACAACAAGAGACCCAGTACTTC. Translating gives CASRKGQQETQYF.

The gene calls are TRBV5-1 and TRBJ2-4; TRBD2 matches 7 bases. The V and J ends lost 4 bases and 8 bases, in that order; junction bases with no gene match: 12. The CDR3 is made up of 15 amino acids. Germline CDR1 reads SGHRS; CDR2 reads YFSETQ. The DNA for the CDR3 is TGCGCCAGCAGCCGAGCCACCGGACTAGAACACATTCAGTACTTC. Protein product: CASSRATGLEHIQYF. Looking up the rest from reference TRBV5-1 and TRBJ2-4 gives the full variable domain: KAGVTQTPRYLIKTRGQQVTLSCSPISGHRSVSWYQQTPGQGLQFLFEYFSETQRNKGNFPGRFSGRQFSNSRSEMNVSTLELGDSALYLCASSRATGLEHIQYFGAGTRLSVL.

The genes are TRBV5-1 and TRBJ2-1; D is possibly TRBD1 (6 bases). Looked up from germline, CDR1 is SGHRS and CDR2 is YFSETQ. This CDR3 has 15 amino acids. V was shortened by 3 bases and J by 0 bases, with 10 bases between the two germline ends. CDR3 DNA: TGCGCCAGCAGCTCCCGGGACAACTCCTACAATGAGCAGTTCTTC. Translation gives CASSSRDNSYNEQFF.

The chain couples TRBV7-9 to TRBJ2-7, with TRBD1 identical over 7 bases. Unmatched junction bases numbered 5, after V lost 0 bases and J lost 0 bases. This CDR3 is built from 16 residues. Per germline, CDR1 SEHNR and CDR2 FQNEAQ (reference sequence). CDR3 nucleotides: TGTGCCAGCAGCTTAGCGGAAGGGGGCTACTCCTACGAGCAGTACTTC. Its protein product is CASSLAEGGYSYEQYF.

This clonotype has only one observation. The chain is built from TRBV24-1 and TRBJ2-5; 9 bases align to TRBD1. CDR1 is KGHDR and CDR2 is SFDVKD in the germline V gene. Losses at the gene ends were 9 bases for V and 11 bases for J; bases not matched to a gene: 15. The CDR3 runs 14 residues. The CDR3 spells CATLGGQGNDEQYF. CDR3 DNA: TGTGCCACCCTCGGGGGACAGGGTAACGATGAGCAGTACTTC.

The table lists this clonotype with a few counts. The chain is built from TRBV11-2 and TRBJ1-6; D may be TRBD1 (5 bases). The CDR3 totals 12 residues. The germline V gene has CDR1 SGHAT and CDR2 FQNNGV. Between the trimmed V and J ends, which lost 5 bases and 9 bases, there was a span of 8 bases. The CDR3 DNA follows: TGTGCCAGCAGCCCAGGGTTTTCACCCCTCCACTTT. Translated: CASSPGFSPLHF.

A few counts support this clonotype. The chain carries TRBV5-5 and TRBJ2-7; weak D call: TRBD2 (5 bases). Trimming left V 0 bases short and J 9 bases short, with 19 bases between. The germline V gene has CDR1 SGHKS and CDR2 YYEKEE (reference sequence). The CDR3 has 15 amino acids. CDR3 in DNA: TGTGCCAGCAGCTTGGTCTCACTAGGCTACGAGCGGCAGTACTTC. This translates into CASSLVSLGYERQYF.

The chain is built from TRBV12-3 or TRBV12-4 and TRBJ2-3; D gene unclear. The CDR3 loop spans 14 amino acids. The ends were cut back, 4 bases at V and 0 bases at J, with 8 bases in the middle. CDR3 DNA: TGTGCCAGCAGTTGGGAAAAGAGCACAGATACGCAGTATTTT. Amino acids: CASSWEKSTDTQYF.

This clonotype was observed a handful of times. This chain joins TRBV20-1 and TRBJ2-5; perhaps TRBD1 as D (5 bases). The CDR3 has 13 residues. V dropped 3 bases and J dropped 2 bases, with 10 bases sitting between them. Germline CDR1 and CDR2: DFQATT and SNEGSKA (reference sequence). DNA of the CDR3: TGCAGTGCTAGTCGGACACAACAAGAGACCCAGTACTTC. This translates into CSASRTQQETQYF.

This clonotype occurred a few times. This chain joins TRBV6-2 or TRBV6-3 and TRBJ1-2, with D hard to call. The CDR3 spans 17 residues. Germline assignment: CDR1 MNHEY and CDR2 SVGEGT. The V and J ends lost 5 bases and 0 bases respectively, with 19 bases between them. The CDR3 is CASSQFDSDPANYGYTF. CDR3 DNA sequence: TGTGCCAGCAGTCAGTTCGATTCGGACCCAGCTAACTATGGCTACACCTTC.

This sequence joins TRBV10-1 and TRBJ2-2; tentative D call: TRBD1 (6 bases). Looked up from germline, CDR1 is WNHNN and CDR2 is SYGVQD (reference sequence). CDR3 length: 13 residues. The V end was cut by 4 bases, the J end by 5 bases, with 8 bases between. The CDR3 DNA is TGCGCCAGCAGTGGTACAGGGACCGGGGAGCTGTTTTTT. Amino acids: CASSGTGTGELFF.

The genes are TRBV3-1 and TRBJ2-2; D is possibly TRBD1 or TRBD2 (6 bases each). This CDR3 spans 13 amino acids. Germline V gives CDR1 LGHDT, CDR2 YNNKEL (reference sequence). With 7 bases removed from V and 6 bases from J, the gap between germline ends came to 12 bases. CDR3 nucleotide sequence: TGTGCCAGCAAAGGGGGAGGTCCCGGGGAGCTGTTTTTT. It codes for CASKGGGPGELFF. Full variable domain (rest looked up from reference TRBV3-1 and TRBJ2-2): DTAVSQTPKYLVTQMGNDKSIKCEQNLGHDTMYWYKQDSKKFLKIMFSYNNKELIINETVPNRFSPKSPDKAHLNLHINSLELGDSAVYFCASKGGGPGELFFGEGSRLTVL.

About this clonotype: Sequence at one end of the junction differs from germline and may be a read error. The rearrangement joins TRBV10-3 to TRBJ2-1, with D perhaps matching TRBD2 (6 bases). The CDR3 sequence is 15 residues long. CDR1 is ENHRY and CDR2 is SYGVKD in the germline V gene. The CDR3 DNA reads TGTGCCATCAGTGACAAAGGAGGGGAAAACAACGAGCAGTTCTTC. Its protein product is CAISDKGGENNEQFF.

The CDR3 nucleotides read TGCAGTGCTAGACAGGGGGGCGCTTATAATTCACCCCTCCACTTT. This encodes CSARQGGAYNSPLHF. The rearrangement links TRBV20-1 to TRBJ1-6, with 7 bases that match TRBD1. Trimming took 2 bases from V and 4 from J; bases not matched to a gene: 5. Germline assignment: CDR1 DFQATT and CDR2 SNEGSKA (reference sequence). The CDR3 covers 15 residues.

In the case of this clonotype: Being one base from a much bigger clone, this may be a read error. This chain connects TRBV11-2 to TRBJ2-4; 7 positions match TRBD2. With 5 bases clipped from V and 13 bases from J, the junction kept 17 bases outside the gene matches. In germline, CDR1 is SGHAT, CDR2 FQNNGV. The CDR3 has 15 amino acids. CDR3 loop: CASSPGTITLNEQYF. CDR3 coding DNA: TGTGCCAGCAGCCCCGGGACTATAACCCTCAATGAGCAGTACTTC.

With regard to this clonotype: This may come from a read error, since a much larger clone is one base off. V gene TRBV11-3 combines with J gene TRBJ2-5; 10 positions match TRBD1. Per the germline V gene, CDR1 is SGHNT and CDR2 is YENEEA. This CDR3 is 15 amino acids long. The ends lost 7 bases at V and 4 bases at J; junction bases unmatched: 9. The CDR3, as DNA: TGTGCCAGCAACTCCCGGGACAGGGGCATAGAGACCCAGTACTTC. This translates into CASNSRDRGIETQYF.

V is TRBV11-2 and J is TRBJ2-7; 7 nucleotides line up with TRBD1. This CDR3 spans 18 amino acids. J was trimmed by 3 bases and V by 1 base; bases with no gene match: 15. Germline CDR1 reads SGHAT; CDR2 reads FQNNGV. CDR3 in DNA: TGTGCCAGCAGCTTAGGCTTCGGGACAGCCACCACATTCTACGAGCAGTACTTC. Translated: CASSLGFGTATTFYEQYF. The complete variable domain, with remaining parts taken from reference TRBV11-2 and TRBJ2-7, reads EAGVAQSPRYKIIEKRQSVAFWCNPISGHATLYWYQQILGQGPKLLIQFQNNGVVDDSQLPKDRFSAERLKGVDSTLKIQPAKLEDSAVYLCASSLGFGTATTFYEQYFGPGTRLTVT.